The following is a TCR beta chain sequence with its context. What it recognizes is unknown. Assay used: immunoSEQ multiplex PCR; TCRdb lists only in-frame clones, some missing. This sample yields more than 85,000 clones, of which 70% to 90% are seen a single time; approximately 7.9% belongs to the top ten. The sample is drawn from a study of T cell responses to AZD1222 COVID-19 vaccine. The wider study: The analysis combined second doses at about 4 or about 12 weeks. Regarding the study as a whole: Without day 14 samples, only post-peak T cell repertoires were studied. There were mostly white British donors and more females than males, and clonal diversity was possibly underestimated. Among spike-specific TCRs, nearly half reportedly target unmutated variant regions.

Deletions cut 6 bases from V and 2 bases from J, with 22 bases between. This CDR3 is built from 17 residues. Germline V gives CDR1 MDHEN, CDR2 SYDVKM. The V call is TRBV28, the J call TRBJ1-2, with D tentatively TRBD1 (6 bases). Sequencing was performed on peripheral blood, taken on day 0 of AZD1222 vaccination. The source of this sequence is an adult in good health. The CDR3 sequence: CASRTPEGRGLNYGYTF. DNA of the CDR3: TGTGCCAGCAGAACCCCCGAGGGGCGGGGGCTCAACTATGGCTACACCTTC.